These 7 T cell receptor beta chains originate from one sample sequenced in a study of CD8+CD57+ T cells in acquired aplastic anemia. The TCR beta profiling, which covered VDJ combination and CDR3 sequence, was carried out using genomic DNA as the template. TCRdb processed the reads anew with MiXCR; each CDR3 protein has one entry. The sample carries around 130,000 distinct CDR3 sequences, 58% recorded once. The patients chosen for sequencing had shown expansion of CD8+CD57+ cells (detected by flow cytometry). The sequencing input was sorted CD4+, CD8+, or CD8+CD57+ T cells (not recorded which) from PBMCs. These receptors all come from a human donor with aplastic anemia.

For this clonotype: One junction end disagrees with the germline gene, perhaps due to a read error. V gene TRBV19 combines with J gene TRBJ1-5; D gene ambiguous. This CDR3 is 13 amino acids long. Germline CDR1 is LNHDA and CDR2 is SQIVND (reference sequence). CDR3 sequence: CASSIDRGQPLHF. The CDR3, as DNA: TGTGCCAGTAGTATAGATCGTGGTCAGCCCCTGCATTTT. Together with reference TRBV19 and TRBJ1-5, the CDR3 gives the full variable domain: DGGITQSPKYLFRKEGQNVTLSCEQNLNHDAMYWYRQDPGQGLRLIYYSQIVNDFQKGDIAEGYSVSREKKESFPLTVTSAQKNPTAFYLCASSIDRGQPLHFGDGTRLSIL.

This rearrangement joins TRBV20-1 to TRBJ1-1; 7 bases are a match to TRBD1. CDR1 is DFQATT, CDR2 SNEGSKA, per germline (reference sequence). The CDR3 is 15 amino acids. CDR3 loop: CSFIEGGAGDTEAFF. The CDR3 nucleotides read TGCAGCTTTATCGAAGGGGGCGCGGGGGACACTGAAGCTTTCTTT.

The J gene is TRBJ1-1, the V gene TRBV15, with 9 bases aligning to TRBD1. Germline CDR1 and CDR2: LNHNV and YYDKDF (reference sequence). Unmatched junction bases numbered 14, after V lost 8 bases and J lost 4 bases. This CDR3 spans 16 amino acids. CDR3 sequence: CATGSMRTGVGTEAFF. CDR3 nucleotide sequence: TGTGCCACCGGATCCATGCGGACAGGGGTAGGCACTGAAGCTTTCTTT.

This clonotype came up many times. The genes are TRBV7-7 and TRBJ1-2; no reliable D call. CDR1 and CDR2 from the germline V gene are SSHAT and FNYEAQ (reference sequence). With 5 bases removed from V and 6 bases from J, the gap between germline ends came to 19 bases. The CDR3 covers 15 residues. CDR3 bases: TGTGCCAGCAGCCCCCCCGTTATCTCGGAGGATGGCTACACCTTC. Protein: CASSPPVISEDGYTF.

This rearrangement joins TRBV7-6 to TRBJ2-3; D is unclear. V dropped 0 bases and J dropped 2 bases, with 6 bases sitting between them. The germline V gene encodes CDR1 SGHVS and CDR2 FNYEAQ. The CDR3 covers 14 residues. The CDR3 nucleotides read TGTGCCAGCAGCTTAGCCGTAACCACAGATACGCAGTATTTT. Encoded protein: CASSLAVTTDTQYF.

The sample holds a few counts of this clonotype. The junction shows a germline mismatch at one end, possibly a read error. The chain joins TRBV10-3 to TRBJ2-2, with D perhaps matching TRBD2 (6 bases). CDR1 ENHRY and CDR2 SYGVKD come from the germline V gene. The CDR3 has 14 residues. CDR3 residues: CASSYGGTSGELFF. The CDR3 DNA reads as TGTGCCAGCAGTTATGGAGGGACGAGCGGGGAGCTGTTTTTT.

Concerning this clonotype: This may be a read error, as it is one base from a much larger clone. The chain joins TRBV6-5 to TRBJ2-7, with D perhaps given as TRBD1 or TRBD2 (5 bases each). Germline CDR1 is MNHEY and CDR2 is SVGAGI. The CDR3 consists of 15 residues. The CDR3 reads CANSSGTNGAYEQYF. Here the CDR3 DNA reads TGTGCCAACAGTTCCGGGACCAATGGGGCCTACGAGCAGTACTTC.